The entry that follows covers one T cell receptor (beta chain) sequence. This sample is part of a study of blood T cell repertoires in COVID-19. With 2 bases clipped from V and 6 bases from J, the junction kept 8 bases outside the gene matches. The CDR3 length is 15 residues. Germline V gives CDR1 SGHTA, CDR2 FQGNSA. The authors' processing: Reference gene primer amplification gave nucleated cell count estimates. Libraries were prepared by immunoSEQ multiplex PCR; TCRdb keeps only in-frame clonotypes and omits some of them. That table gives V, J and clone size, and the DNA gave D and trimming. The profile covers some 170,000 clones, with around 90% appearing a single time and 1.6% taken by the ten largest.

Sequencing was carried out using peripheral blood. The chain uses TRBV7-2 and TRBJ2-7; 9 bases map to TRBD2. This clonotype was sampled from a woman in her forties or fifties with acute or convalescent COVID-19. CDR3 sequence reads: CASSLKAGGPGEQYF. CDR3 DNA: TGTGCCAGCAGCTTAAAGGCGGGAGGGCCGGGCGAGCAGTACTTC.